This T cell receptor (beta chain) was retrieved from a study of cytomegalovirus exposure and HLA in healthy donors. About this clone itself: Antigen unknown.

In the PCR, 60 Vbeta and 13 Jbeta primers were used. Here immunoSEQ multiplex PCR was the method, and the copy in TCRdb shows in-frame clones only, minus some. The sample yields 190,000 or so clones, 80% to 85% seen once. V was pared by 4 bases and J by 6 bases, with 15 bases of the junction left unmatched. This CDR3 region has 17 residues. Germline lookup yields CDR1 SGHRS and CDR2 YFSETQ. Study-level findings and limits: Among TCR beta chains, those listed as cytomegalovirus-associated numbered over 150.

The chain is built from TRBV5-1 and TRBJ2-2, with TRBD2 matching 7 bases. The sample taken for sequencing was PBMCs. This clonotype was sampled from a man between 50 and 59 years old in good health and CMV-seronegative. The DNA of the CDR3 is TGCGCCAGCAGCCCCCTGGATCGAGCGGGGAGCGCCGGGGAGCTGTTTTTT. Protein: CASSPLDRAGSAGELFF.